The clone carrying this T cell receptor (beta chain) was counted many times. For CDR3 and TCR beta VDJ profiling, genomic DNA was the template used. TCRdb reprocessed the reads via MiXCR and lists one record per CDR3 protein. The sample has some 140,000 distinct CDR3 sequences; roughly 49% are singletons. The sample belongs to a study of CD8+CD57+ T cells in acquired aplastic anemia. The authors sequenced patients whose flow cytometry had shown CD8+CD57+ cell expansion. J lost 5 bases, V lost 5 bases, and 5 bases had no gene match. Germline V gene lookup returns CDR1 SEHNR and CDR2 FQNEAQ (reference sequence). The CDR3 spans 13 residues.

The sequence derives from a human donor with aplastic anemia. The source material was sorted CD4+, CD8+, or CD8+CD57+ T cells (not recorded which) from PBMCs. The genes are TRBV7-9 and TRBJ1-2; 7 bases agree with TRBD1. In nucleotides, the CDR3 is TGTGCCAGCAGCCTAGGGACAGTGTATGGCTACACCTTC. Residues: CASSLGTVYGYTF.